Shown below are 18 T cell receptor beta chains from a single sample sequenced in a study of T-cell reconstitution after alpha-beta-depleted transplantation in children. As it was prepared, the TCRbeta library received unique molecular identifiers. TCRdb called the PCR reads again in MiXCR, with one record for every CDR3 protein. The sample includes roughly 310,000 distinct CDR3 sequences, 23% of them seen just once. Material: PBMCs, mostly from graft donor cells, obtained 180 days after TCRalphabeta/CD19-depleted stem cell transplant. Receptors originate from a male patient aged 10-17 years who had a stem cell transplant for acute lymphoblastic leukemia, so the T cells may come from the graft donor.

This clonotype has ten or more counts. The chain recombines TRBV29-1 with TRBJ2-6; D not certain. Trimming removed 4 bases from V and 2 bases from J, with 6 bases in between. From germline, CDR1 is SQVTM and CDR2 ANQGSEA. The length of the CDR3 is 13 residues. In DNA form, the CDR3 reads TGCAGCGTTGCGCCGGCTGGGGCCAACGTCCTGACTTTC. As protein: CSVAPAGANVLTF.

The chain is built from TRBV24-1 and TRBJ2-1, with D unresolved. Trimming pared 5 bases from V and 5 bases from J, leaving 3 bases between. Germline-derived CDR1 and CDR2 are KGHDR and SFDVKD. This CDR3 region has 11 residues. DNA for the CDR3: TGTGCCACCAGTGGCAACAATGAGCAGTTCTTC. Its translation is CATSGNNEQFF.

This clonotype was counted only a few times. The rearrangement uses TRBV12-3 or TRBV12-4 and TRBJ2-7; 13 positions agree with TRBD2. CDR3 length equals 14 residues. V lost 6 bases and J lost 6; bases outside the gene matches: 5. CDR3 in DNA: TGTGCCAGCAGCCGACTAGCGGGAGGAGGCGAGCAGTACTTC. It codes for CASSRLAGGGEQYF.

V is TRBV12-3 or TRBV12-4 and J is TRBJ2-5; D perhaps matches TRBD1 (6 bases). The CDR3 extends over 15 amino acids. The ends were cut back, 6 bases at V and 5 bases at J, with 19 bases in the middle. In DNA, the CDR3 is TGTGCCAGCAGCCCCTCCCCGAACAGGGAGGAGACCCAGTACTTC. Its translation is CASSPSPNREETQYF.

The chain joins TRBV10-3 to TRBJ1-1, with D uncertain. The CDR3 runs 13 residues. V shed 6 bases and J shed 0 bases, with 8 bases lying between them. The germline gives CDR1 ENHRY, CDR2 SYGVKD. The DNA of the CDR3 is TGTGCCATCAGGCGCCCTGTGAACACTGAAGCTTTCTTT. Protein sequence: CAIRRPVNTEAFF.

In this sample, this clonotype turned up a few times. The chain combines TRBV10-2 with TRBJ2-1, with TRBD2 matching over 8 bases. CDR1 WSHSY and CDR2 SAAADI come from the germline V gene. The V segment lost 9 bases and the J segment 9 bases; nucleotides outside the gene matches: 13. The CDR3 consists of 14 residues. CDR3 amino acids: CASQSKREGGEQFF. The CDR3 DNA reads TGCGCCAGTCAATCGAAACGGGAGGGGGGTGAGCAGTTCTTC.

With respect to this clonotype: A read error is possible here, since a much larger clone lies one base away. The V gene is TRBV4-1, the J gene TRBJ2-3, with D possibly TRBD1 on 5 matching bases. This CDR3 contains 14 residues. Germline loops: CDR1 MGHRA, CDR2 YSYEKL. The CDR3 protein is CASSFDSLTDTPYF. The DNA of the CDR3 is TGCGCCAGCAGCTTTGACAGCCTCACAGATACGCCGTATTTT.

This clonotype was seen a handful of times. The V and J genes are TRBV5-5 and TRBJ2-3, with a tentative D call TRBD2 (5 bases). Germline V CDR1 and CDR2: SGHKS, YYEKEE (reference sequence). Trimming removed 1 base from V and 0 bases from J, with 12 bases in between. There are 16 residues in the CDR3. The CDR3 coding sequence is TGTGCCAGCAGCTTGACGGACTTTTCTAGCACAGATACGCAGTATTTT. Translated, it gives CASSLTDFSSTDTQYF.

The chain combines TRBV5-1 with TRBJ2-6; 7 nucleotides agree with TRBD1. The CDR3 runs 15 residues. J gave up 0 bases and V 7 bases, and 4 bases lay outside the gene matches. Germline V lookup: CDR1 SGHRS, CDR2 YFSETQ. The CDR3 region has the DNA TGCGCCAGCCGGGACAGCTACTCTGGGGCCAACGTCCTGACTTTC. This encodes CASRDSYSGANVLTF. Full variable domain (outside the CDR3, taken from reference TRBV5-1 and TRBJ2-6): KAGVTQTPRYLIKTRGQQVTLSCSPISGHRSVSWYQQTPGQGLQFLFEYFSETQRNKGNFPGRFSGRQFSNSRSEMNVSTLELGDSALYLCASRDSYSGANVLTFGAGSRLTVL.

This clonotype was observed a few times. The J gene is TRBJ2-7, the V gene TRBV29-1; no clear D gene. CDR1 and CDR2 (germline): SQVTM, ANQGSEA. CDR3 size: 13 residues. V was shortened by 6 bases and J by 1 base, with 13 bases between the two germline ends. The CDR3 bases are TGCAGCGTCGTCGGGCGGCTTTCCTACGAGCAGTACTTC. As protein: CSVVGRLSYEQYF.

The rearrangement links TRBV6-5 to TRBJ1-1; TRBD1 matches 7 bases. This CDR3 has 16 residues. Germline lookup yields CDR1 MNHEY and CDR2 SVGAGI. Trimming at V came to 4 bases and at J to 4 bases, leaving 12 bases not matched to a gene. The CDR3 DNA sequence: TGTGCCAGCAGTTTCAGCAGGGGGGGGGTGGGCACTGAAGCTTTCTTT. Its translation is CASSFSRGGVGTEAFF.

This clonotype turned up a few times. The chain carries TRBV12-3 or TRBV12-4 and TRBJ1-1; D is possibly TRBD1 (6 bases). There are 14 residues in the CDR3. V gave up 4 bases and J gave up 1 base, with 10 bases separating them. The CDR3 nucleotides read TGTGCCAGCAGTTCATACAGGGAGAACACTGAAGCTTTCTTT. It codes for CASSSYRENTEAFF.

This clonotype was found many times. The chain recombines TRBV20-1 with TRBJ2-1; 8 bases map to TRBD1. The trim removed 3 bases at V and 15 bases at J, leaving 10 bases unmatched. The CDR3 contains 12 residues. Germline V CDR1 and CDR2: DFQATT, SNEGSKA (reference sequence). The CDR3 DNA reads as TGCAGTGCTAGTAAGCAGGGGGCCTTGCCGTTCTTC. Protein product: CSASKQGALPFF.

V usage is TRBV19 and J usage is TRBJ2-1, with 7 bases fitting TRBD2. Per the germline V gene, CDR1 is LNHDA and CDR2 is SQIVND (reference sequence). The CDR3 length is 13 residues. The V segment lost 8 bases and the J segment 2 bases; nucleotides outside the gene matches: 3. The CDR3 coding sequence is TGTGCCAGTGGGACTATAACCTACAATGAGCAGTTCTTC. As protein: CASGTITYNEQFF.

The rearrangement links TRBV28 to TRBJ1-4, with 7 bases that match TRBD1. The ends lost 6 bases at V and 4 bases at J; junction bases unmatched: 8. The CDR3 contains 15 residues. Germline CDR1 and CDR2: MDHEN and SYDVKM. The CDR3 bases are TGTGCCAGCAGCCCATGGGGACAGCTTAATGAAAAACTGTTTTTT. The encoded protein is CASSPWGQLNEKLFF.

J is TRBJ1-2 and V is TRBV27; 8 bases match TRBD1. Germline CDR1 and CDR2: MNHEY and SMNVEV (reference sequence). With 4 bases clipped from V and 6 bases from J, the junction kept 10 bases outside the gene matches. This CDR3 is built from 15 residues. The CDR3 sequence: CASSYQTGALDGYTF. CDR3 coding DNA: TGTGCCAGCAGTTATCAGACAGGGGCGTTGGATGGCTACACCTTC.

The rearrangement joins TRBV7-3 to TRBJ2-1; possible D gene TRBD1, 5 bases. With 5 bases removed from V and 6 bases from J, the gap between germline ends came to 23 bases. The CDR3 has 17 residues. Germline CDR1 reads SGHTA; CDR2 reads FQGTGA. The chain's CDR3 is CASSRHPIWGRVNEQFF. The CDR3 DNA reads as TGTGCCAGCAGCCGCCACCCCATATGGGGCCGGGTCAATGAGCAGTTCTTC.

V is TRBV2 and J is TRBJ1-2; weak D call: TRBD1 (6 bases). Trimming removed 8 bases from V and 7 bases from J, with 20 bases in between. Per germline, CDR1 SNHLY and CDR2 FYNNEI. The CDR3 spans 14 residues. The CDR3 loop is CASGPGTRNLGYTF. In DNA form, the CDR3 reads TGTGCCAGCGGACCCGGGACAAGAAATCTTGGCTACACCTTC.